This TCR beta chain was captured in a study of vaccination and CD4 T cells after COVID-19. CDR1 MNHNS and CDR2 SASEGT come from the germline V gene. V lost 7 bases and J 6 bases, leaving 16 bases between the germline ends. The CDR3 sequence is 14 residues long. As to treatment: approximately 11-day PBMC culture with coronavirus spike peptide pools or control peptides (ViraFEST assay). About this clonotype itself: Its specificity is not known.

The Oncomine TCR Beta short-read assay sequenced DNA from cultured CD4+ T cells. MiXCR, run by TCRdb on the PCR reads, gives a single entry per CDR3 protein. The data hold about 14,000 distinct CDR3 sequences, with 73% observed a single time. The source is a human donor who had recovered from COVID-19. Input material: CD4+ T cells from blood, cultured in vitro. This chain links TRBV6-1 with TRBJ1-5, with D possibly being TRBD1 (5 bases). CDR3 protein: CASTPGGGSQPQHF. The CDR3 DNA reads TGTGCCAGCACCCCTGGGGGTGGGAGTCAGCCCCAGCATTTT.